One sample yielded the 4 T cell receptor beta chains listed below, sequenced in a study of blood T cells in healthy people across ages. The use of a sample-barcoded 5' primer and a J-beta primer mix characterized a second PCR of about 7 to 12 cycles. TCRdb passed the 5' RACE reads through MiXCR, listing each CDR3 protein once. The sample has some 1.7 million distinct CDR3 sequences, 28% seen once. Sequencing was carried out using blood. All receptors derive from a woman aged 25 to 39 in good health.

This clonotype was seen a few times. This rearrangement joins TRBV7-2 to TRBJ2-5; possibly TRBD2 for D (6 bases). Trimming cost V 5 bases and J 7 bases, with 14 bases left between them. Germline V gene sequence: CDR1 SGHTA, CDR2 FQGNSA. This CDR3 has 13 amino acids. CDR3 DNA sequence: TGTGCCAGCAGCCAAAATGAGGAGGGGACCCAGTACTTC. This encodes CASSQNEEGTQYF.

This clonotype was detected only a few times. This chain's CDR3 is CASSVRTSGDKGTQYF. CDR3 DNA: TGCGCCAGCAGCGTCAGGACTAGCGGGGACAAAGGGACCCAGTACTTC. The chain couples TRBV5-1 to TRBJ2-5; 12 bases align to TRBD2. This CDR3 has 16 residues. The germline V gene has CDR1 SGHRS and CDR2 YFSETQ. V lost 4 bases to trimming and J lost 7 bases; unmatched junction nucleotides: 11.

This clonotype was seen a handful of times. The chain joins TRBV20-1 to TRBJ1-2; D unclear. The CDR3 has 14 amino acids. The V end lost 0 bases, the J end lost 2 bases, and 10 bases lay between the germline ends. From germline, CDR1 is DFQATT and CDR2 SNEGSKA (reference sequence). CDR3 coding DNA: TGCAGTGCTAGAGAGTTCAACAGCAACTATGGCTACACCTTC. Protein product: CSAREFNSNYGYTF.

This clonotype has ten or more counts. This rearrangement joins TRBV6-5 to TRBJ2-6, with unresolved D. This CDR3 is built from 15 residues. Trimming removed 3 bases from V and 0 bases from J, with 6 bases in between. Germline lookup yields CDR1 MNHEY and CDR2 SVGAGI. The CDR3: CASSYISSGANVLTF. As DNA, the CDR3 is TGTGCCAGCAGTTATATAAGCTCTGGGGCCAACGTCCTGACTTTC.